Following are 10 T cell receptor beta chains from one sample sequenced in a study of brain T cells in children with intractable seizures. Here immunoSEQ multiplex PCR was the method, and the copy in TCRdb shows in-frame clones only, minus some. The data show 70,000 to 90,000 clones, 93% seen once. Sequencing used peripheral blood, obtained at surgery. All receptors derive from a boy under two years old with tuberous sclerosis and intractable seizures.

The chain's CDR3 is CASSLDQLEGGLTDTQYF. The CDR3 DNA sequence: TGTGCCAGCAGCTTAGATCAGCTGGAGGGGGGCCTCACAGATACGCAGTATTTT. The chain uses TRBV11-2 and TRBJ2-3; D is perhaps TRBD1 or TRBD2 (6 bases each). The CDR3 totals 18 residues. Germline values: CDR1 SGHAT, CDR2 FQNNGV. V lost 0 bases and J 2 bases, leaving 18 bases between the germline ends.

The J gene is TRBJ2-3, the V gene TRBV7-2; 9 bases agree with TRBD2. Per germline, CDR1 SGHTA and CDR2 FQGNSA. Losses at the gene ends were 1 base for V and 5 bases for J; bases not matched to a gene: 4. The CDR3 runs to 15 residues. CDR3 region: CASSLGGRVIDTQYF. The DNA for the CDR3 is TGTGCCAGCAGCTTAGGCGGGAGGGTTATAGATACGCAGTATTTT.

The rearrangement links TRBV6-5 to TRBJ2-7, with D perhaps TRBD1 or TRBD2 (5 bases each). V was clipped by 3 bases and J by 6 bases, with 15 bases between them. The length of the CDR3 is 14 residues. Germline assignment: CDR1 MNHEY and CDR2 SVGAGI. CDR3 in amino acids: CASSYGGEATEQYF. The CDR3 DNA reads as TGTGCCAGCAGTTATGGGGGAGAGGCTACCGAGCAGTACTTC.

DNA of the CDR3: TGCGCCAGCAGTGCCGGGCGCAGGGGTGAAAAACTGTTTTTT. This translates into CASSAGRRGEKLFF. The chain links TRBV10-1 to TRBJ1-4, with a possible D match to TRBD1 (6 bases). The V and J ends lost 4 bases and 7 bases respectively, with 13 bases between them. The CDR3 is made up of 14 amino acids. CDR1 WNHNN and CDR2 SYGVQD come from the germline V gene (reference sequence).

The V and J genes are TRBV7-9 and TRBJ1-6; possibly TRBD1 for D (6 bases). V was pared by 3 bases and J by 0 bases, with 6 bases between. Germline values: CDR1 SEHNR, CDR2 FQNEAQ (reference sequence). The CDR3 spans 15 residues. CDR3 bases: TGTGCCAGCAGCTTGGGACACTCCTATAATTCACCCCTCCACTTT. Amino acid sequence: CASSLGHSYNSPLHF.

The chain employs TRBV28 and TRBJ1-4; D gene unclear. CDR3 size: 17 residues. V lost 4 bases and J lost 7, with 22 bases in between. CDR1 is MDHEN, CDR2 SYDVKM, per germline. The CDR3 here is CASSSFLGISPFEKLFF. Written as DNA, the CDR3 is TGTGCCAGCAGTTCCTTTCTGGGGATATCTCCCTTTGAAAAACTGTTTTTT.

V is TRBV7-3 and J is TRBJ2-1; possible D gene TRBD2, 5 bases. CDR1 and CDR2 from the germline V gene are SGHTA and FQGTGA. Trimming took 5 bases from V and 9 from J, leaving 14 bases between them. The CDR3 contains 13 residues. The CDR3 spells CASSRTTKSEQFF. The DNA for the CDR3 is TGTGCCAGCAGCCGGACGACTAAGAGTGAGCAGTTCTTC.

The genes are TRBV6-4 and TRBJ2-2; TRBD2 aligns across 13 bases. The CDR3 has 19 amino acids. The junction had 7 bases not matched to a gene; V was cut back by 0 bases and J by 3 bases. Germline values: CDR1 MRHNA, CDR2 SNTAGT. CDR3 in amino acids: CASSDSGLAGVLDTGELFF. The DNA of the CDR3 is TGTGCCAGCAGTGACTCCGGACTAGCGGGGGTATTAGACACCGGGGAGCTGTTTTTT.

V usage is TRBV6-1 and J usage is TRBJ1-1; D gene unclear. Germline loops: CDR1 MNHNS, CDR2 SASEGT. V was pared by 3 bases and J by 10 bases, with 15 bases between. There are 13 residues in the CDR3. CDR3 amino acids: CASSDSNWLGAFF. The CDR3 DNA follows: TGTGCCAGCAGTGATTCGAATTGGCTAGGAGCTTTCTTT.

V is TRBV11-2 and J is TRBJ2-1; 10 bases agree with TRBD2. The CDR3 totals 20 residues. The germline V gene has CDR1 SGHAT and CDR2 FQNNGV. The ends lost 0 bases at V and 5 bases at J; junction bases unmatched: 16. The DNA of the CDR3 is TGTGCCAGCAGCTTAGATGCGTTAGTAGCGGGGGGTACCCGGAACAATGAGCAGTTCTTC. Its protein is CASSLDALVAGGTRNNEQFF.